The 6 T cell receptor beta chains reported below all come from one sample, sequenced in a study of CD8+CD57+ T cells in acquired aplastic anemia. TCR beta VDJ and CDR3 profiles were obtained from a genomic DNA template. TCRdb recomputed calls from the reads with MiXCR, one row per CDR3 protein. The table shows about 75,000 distinct CDR3 sequences, with under 80% occurring only once. The sequenced patients had an expansion of CD8+CD57+ cells seen by flow cytometry. The source material was sorted CD4+, CD8+, or CD8+CD57+ T cells (not recorded which) from PBMCs. The receptors shown here come from a human donor with aplastic anemia.

This clonotype occurred once. V and J are TRBV24-1 and TRBJ1-2; 8 bases align to TRBD1. Germline trimming cut 2 bases from V and 8 bases from J; bases unmatched to any gene: 3. This CDR3 contains 13 residues. CDR1 and CDR2 (germline): KGHDR, SFDVKD. The CDR3: CATSDSTGEGYTF. As DNA, the CDR3 is TGTGCCACCAGTGATTCGACAGGGGAAGGCTACACCTTC.

This chain uses TRBV11-3 with TRBJ2-6, with D unclear. Per the germline V gene, CDR1 is SGHNT and CDR2 is YENEEA. V lost 1 base and J 2 bases, leaving 3 bases between the germline ends. The CDR3 is 14 residues long. The CDR3 bases are TGTGCCAGCAGCTTAGTAACTGGGGCCAACGTCCTGACTTTC. This gives the protein CASSLVTGANVLTF.

Worth noting for this clonotype: This may come from a read error, since a much larger clone is one base off. The rearrangement joins TRBV19 to TRBJ2-5; TRBD1 is a possible D gene (6 bases). Trimming left V 9 bases short and J 7 bases short, with 15 bases between. The CDR3 loop spans 12 amino acids. CDR1 is LNHDA and CDR2 is SQIVND in the germline V gene (reference sequence). The CDR3 coding sequence is TGTGCCAGCGAACAGGGCAGAGGGACCCAGTACTTC. This sequence encodes CASEQGRGTQYF.

This clonotype has ten or more counts. V usage is TRBV9 and J usage is TRBJ1-1; 7 bases map to TRBD1. Germline V gives CDR1 SGDLS, CDR2 YYNGEE. This CDR3 has 15 amino acids. V gave up 3 bases and J gave up 1 base; unmatched junction bases: 6. For the CDR3, the DNA is TGTGCCAGCAGCGCCTCGGGACAGTGGAACACTGAAGCTTTCTTT. Its protein product is CASSASGQWNTEAFF.

The chain carries TRBV7-8 and TRBJ2-1; 11 positions match TRBD1. CDR1 and CDR2 (germline): SGHVS, FQNEAQ. V lost 3 bases, J lost 8 bases, and 6 bases stayed unmatched. This CDR3 comprises 15 residues. The CDR3 here is CASSLDRGPYYEQFF. In DNA, the CDR3 is TGTGCCAGCAGCTTGGACAGGGGGCCTTACTATGAGCAGTTCTTC. The full variable domain, its missing parts supplied by reference TRBV7-8 and TRBJ2-1, is GAGVSQSPRYKVAKRGQDVALRCDPISGHVSLFWYQQALGQGPEFLTYFQNEAQLDKSGLPSDRFFAERPEGSVSTLKIQRTQQEDSAVYLCASSLDRGPYYEQFFGPGTRLTVL.

V is TRBV7-2 and J is TRBJ1-1; 7 bases map to TRBD1. CDR1 and CDR2 from the germline V gene are SGHTA and FQGNSA. The junction had 14 bases not matched to a gene; V was cut back by 7 bases and J by 6 bases. CDR3 length: 15 residues. CDR3 coding DNA: TGTGCCAGCACTCGCCTTACAGGGGTCGGGTCTGAAGCTTTCTTT. The encoded protein is CASTRLTGVGSEAFF.